These 12 T cell receptor beta chains share one sample of origin, sequenced in a study of response to subunit inactivated influenza vaccine. Using its own MiXCR run on the RT-PCR reads, TCRdb lists one record per CDR3 protein. This sample carries about 780,000 distinct CDR3 sequences, approximately 17% of them seen once, and the ten largest clones take approximately 11%. This specimen was PBMCs from blood, taken 5 days after vaccination. These receptors all stem from a man aged 50-59 years who received an inactivated influenza vaccine.

In this sample, this clonotype turned up a few times. The chain couples TRBV20-1 to TRBJ2-7; TRBD1 matches at 7 bases. The CDR3 runs 12 residues. Germline-derived CDR1 and CDR2 are DFQATT and SNEGSKA (reference sequence). Trimming cost V 6 bases and J 7 bases; bases outside gene matches: 9. The CDR3 reads CSAHADREEQYF. DNA for the CDR3: TGCAGTGCCCATGCCGACAGGGAGGAGCAGTACTTC.

This clonotype has only a few counts. The junction departs from germline at one end; a sequencing error may be responsible. The V call is TRBV29-1, the J call TRBJ2-5; D not resolved. This CDR3 comprises 12 residues. Germline V gives CDR1 SQVTM, CDR2 ANQGSEA. This chain's CDR3 is CSVEEVGETQYF. CDR3 bases: TGCAGCGTGGAAGAGGTCGGAGAGACCCAGTACTTC. Full variable domain (outside the CDR3, taken from reference TRBV29-1 and TRBJ2-5): SAVISQKPSRDICQRGTSLTIQCQVDSQVTMMFWYRQQPGQSLTLIATANQGSEATYESGFVIDKFPISRPNLTFSTLTVSNMSPEDSSIYLCSVEEVGETQYFGPGTRLLVL.

This clonotype has just one count. The genes are TRBV7-9 and TRBJ2-3, with a weak D call TRBD1 (6 bases). CDR3 length: 15 amino acids. Trimming left V 4 bases short and J 1 base short, with 12 bases between. Per the germline V gene, CDR1 is SEHNR and CDR2 is FQNEAQ (reference sequence). The DNA of the CDR3 is TGTGCCAGCAGCTCGGGACACCCTGGCACAGATACGCAGTATTTT. This sequence encodes CASSSGHPGTDTQYF.

The rearrangement joins TRBV5-1 to TRBJ1-2; possibly TRBD1 for D (5 bases). This CDR3 spans 15 amino acids. The V end lost 0 bases, the J end lost 1 base, and 10 bases lay between the germline ends. Germline-derived CDR1 and CDR2 are SGHRS and YFSETQ. CDR3 sequence reads: CASSLGGTGNYGYTF. The CDR3 nucleotides read TGCGCCAGCAGCTTGGGTGGGACCGGTAACTATGGCTACACCTTC.

Only a few counts were recorded for this clonotype. The chain uses TRBV11-2 and TRBJ1-2; tentative D call: TRBD1 (6 bases). The germline gives CDR1 SGHAT, CDR2 FQNNGV. The V end lost 5 bases, the J end lost 8 bases, and 18 bases lay between the germline ends. This CDR3 has 14 residues. In nucleotides, the CDR3 is TGTGCCAGCAGCGATACCCCGACAGGCGCCGGCTACACCTTC. Translation: CASSDTPTGAGYTF.

J is TRBJ2-4 and V is TRBV20-1, with a weak D call TRBD1 (6 bases). This CDR3 comprises 13 residues. V lost 2 bases to trimming and J lost 5 bases, with 10 bases between them. Per germline, CDR1 DFQATT and CDR2 SNEGSKA (reference sequence). CDR3 sequence reads: CSARRGYENIQYF. CDR3 bases: TGCAGTGCTAGAAGGGGGTACGAAAACATTCAGTACTTC.

This clonotype was recorded a few times. This chain connects TRBV6-6 to TRBJ2-7, with 7 bases aligning to TRBD2. CDR3 length equals 13 residues. V lost 7 bases and J lost 5; bases outside the gene matches: 8. CDR1 is MNHNY, CDR2 SVGAGI, per germline (reference sequence). The CDR3 nucleotides read TGTGCCAGCATGGAGGGGAGGGTTAACGAGCAGTACTTC. This codes for CASMEGRVNEQYF.

The genes are TRBV5-6 and TRBJ2-5; 10 positions match TRBD2. Germline V gives CDR1 SGHDT, CDR2 YYEEEE. The V gene end was trimmed by 1 base and the J gene end by 0 bases; junction bases not matched to a gene: 9. This CDR3 has 18 amino acids. The CDR3 DNA is TGTGCCAGCAGCTTGTTGCTAGCGGGGGACTCGTACCAAGAGACCCAGTACTTC. Amino acid sequence: CASSLLLAGDSYQETQYF.

The chain links TRBV10-3 to TRBJ2-1, with D possibly called TRBD1 or TRBD2 (5 bases each). CDR1 and CDR2 (germline): ENHRY, SYGVKD. The CDR3 is 16 residues long. Trimming took off 0 bases at V and 7 bases at J, with 16 bases between the two ends. The DNA for the CDR3 is TGTGCCATCAGTGAGTCGCCCGTACAGGAGGTGAATGAGCAGTTCTTC. Its protein product is CAISESPVQEVNEQFF.

V gene TRBV4-1 combines with J gene TRBJ2-7; no definite D call. Trimming shortened V by 1 base and J by 7 bases, and 14 bases separated the two germline ends. The germline V gene encodes CDR1 MGHRA and CDR2 YSYEKL. This CDR3 comprises 14 residues. In DNA, the CDR3 is TGCGCCAGCAGCCAAGTGGTCGGGTTGCGGGAGCAGTACTTC. It translates to CASSQVVGLREQYF.

The gene calls are TRBV12-3 or TRBV12-4 and TRBJ2-7; D tentatively fits TRBD1 or TRBD2 (5 bases each). CDR3 length: 14 amino acids. The V gene lost 3 bases and the J gene lost 6 bases, with 15 bases spanning the gap. CDR3 region: CASSLGQRLAEQYF. CDR3 bases: TGTGCCAGCAGTTTGGGGCAGCGTCTAGCCGAGCAGTACTTC.

In regard to this clonotype: A read error may explain this, as a much larger clone is one base away. V gene TRBV6-2 or TRBV6-3 combines with J gene TRBJ1-1; no clear D. Germline lookup yields CDR1 MNHEY and CDR2 SVGEGT. V lost 1 base to trimming and J lost 1 base, with 4 bases between them. The CDR3 has 13 residues. The CDR3 DNA sequence: TGTGCCAGCAGTTACTTCGAGAACACTGAAGCTTTCTTT. Translating it yields CASSYFENTEAFF.